This T cell receptor (delta chain) is from a study of gamma-delta T cells after stem cell transplantation. This clone is large within its sample. Within the sample, other DNA sequences also encode this same CDR3. TCRdb re-called the RT-PCR reads through CATT. The table lists some 1,500 delta-chain clones, about 2.5% of them singletons, with around 49% in the top ten. CDR3 length: 22 amino acids. Germline V gene lookup returns CDR1 TSWWSYY and CDR2 QGS. Trimming pared 2 bases from V and 0 bases from J, leaving 31 bases between. The sample consisted of gamma-delta T cells. The chain recombines TRDV1 with TRDJ1; D may be TRDD3 (5 bases). The origin of this receptor is a human donor. It is not recorded whose cells these are; they may come from a transplant donor. This chain's CDR3 is CALGEGRTKAAGGLSYTDKLIF. The CDR3 nucleotides read TGTGCTCTTGGGGAAGGTCGAACCAAGGCGGCGGGGGGGCTTTCGTACACCGATAAACTCATCTTT.